These 13 T cell receptor beta chains were sequenced from one sample in a study of human T cells and chemical hapten exposure. Using its own MiXCR run on the RACE reads, TCRdb lists one record per CDR3 protein. Of 300,000 to 350,000 distinct CDR3 sequences detected, 5.5% to 8% appear once; the ten largest clones hold 7.5% to 8.5%. The time point here: patch test 1, 2 weeks after DPC sensitization. Described treatment: therapeutic diphenylcyclopropenone sensitization with weekly scalp DPC. Sequences were derived from whole blood, sampled in connection with sensitization to the hapten diphenylcyclopropenone (DPC). Source of these receptors: a woman between 18 and 30 years old with alopecia areata. Some clones in this sample may be carry-over from other donors' samples.

In its sample, this clonotype was seen many times. The chain couples TRBV4-1 to TRBJ2-1; D is unresolved. Trimming took off 1 base at V and 0 bases at J, with 10 bases between the two ends. The CDR3 is made up of 16 amino acids. The germline gives CDR1 MGHRA, CDR2 YSYEKL. The CDR3 reads CASSQGPASSYNEQFF. As DNA, the CDR3 is TGCGCCAGCAGCCAAGGTCCTGCGTCCTCCTACAATGAGCAGTTCTTC.

This clonotype was counted many times. V gene TRBV3-1 combines with J gene TRBJ2-3; 9 bases agree with TRBD1. After removal of 4 bases from V and 4 bases from J, the junction contained 6 bases not matched to a gene. Germline CDR1 LGHDT, CDR2 YNNKEL (reference sequence). This CDR3 region has 15 residues. As DNA, the CDR3 is TGTGCCAGCAGCCTCGCGACAGGGGGTGCAGATACGCAGTATTTT. Encoded protein: CASSLATGGADTQYF.

The chain combines TRBV20-1 with TRBJ1-1; D possibly corresponds to TRBD1 (5 bases). Germline values: CDR1 DFQATT, CDR2 SNEGSKA (reference sequence). CDR3 length equals 14 residues. Between the trimmed V and J ends, which lost 4 bases and 0 bases, there was a span of 12 bases. CDR3 loop: CSATPGHLNTEAFF. CDR3 nucleotides: TGCAGTGCTACCCCTGGACACTTGAACACTGAAGCTTTCTTT.

This clonotype was picked up a small number of times. This chain uses TRBV29-1 with TRBJ1-1; D is unclear. Trimming removed 3 bases at V and 1 base at J, with 9 bases between. Germline V gene data show CDR1 as SQVTM and CDR2 as ANQGSEA. CDR3 length: 13 residues. The CDR3 loop reads CSVEVTTNTEAFF. The CDR3 DNA reads as TGCAGCGTTGAGGTGACAACGAACACTGAAGCTTTCTTT.

A few counts support this clonotype. The chain recombines TRBV6-2 or TRBV6-3 with TRBJ1-5; D gene ambiguous. Deletions cut 7 bases from V and 2 bases from J, with 12 bases between. The CDR3 totals 14 residues. In germline, CDR1 is MNHEY, CDR2 SVGEGT. CDR3 sequence reads: CASNRSGGNQPQHF. CDR3 nucleotide sequence: TGTGCCAGCAATCGATCGGGCGGCAATCAGCCCCAGCATTTT.

This chain links TRBV3-1 with TRBJ2-5, with D hard to call. CDR3 length: 15 amino acids. Trimming removed 1 base from V and 2 bases from J, with 11 bases in between. Germline V gene data show CDR1 as LGHDT and CDR2 as YNNKEL (reference sequence). The CDR3 region is CASSQVVVQQETQYF. The CDR3, as DNA: TGTGCCAGCAGCCAAGTAGTTGTACAACAAGAGACCCAGTACTTC.

This clonotype has just a few counts. The rearrangement links TRBV28 to TRBJ2-5; 7 nucleotides match TRBD1. J was trimmed by 1 base and V by 6 bases; bases with no gene match: 11. The CDR3 is 16 residues long. CDR1 MDHEN and CDR2 SYDVKM come from the germline V gene. CDR3 region: CASSPLFDRVQETQYF. The CDR3 DNA is TGTGCCAGCAGCCCCCTCTTTGACAGGGTCCAAGAGACCCAGTACTTC. The whole variable domain, remainder taken from reference TRBV28 and TRBJ2-5, is DVKVTQSSRYLVKRTGEKVFLECVQDMDHENMFWYRQDPGLGLRLIYFSYDVKMKEKGDIPEGYSVSREKKERFSLILESASTNQTSMYLCASSPLFDRVQETQYFGPGTRLLVL.

In its sample, this clonotype was seen many times. V is TRBV27 and J is TRBJ2-7; maybe TRBD1 (5 bases). The length of the CDR3 is 15 residues. Germline V gene sequence: CDR1 MNHEY, CDR2 SMNVEV (reference sequence). The V end was cut by 2 bases, the J end by 0 bases, with 11 bases between. The DNA for the CDR3 is TGTGCCAGCAGTTTAGAATGGGGCCTCTCCTACGAGCAGTACTTC. This codes for CASSLEWGLSYEQYF.

This clonotype has a count of ten or more. The rearrangement links TRBV5-1 to TRBJ2-2; TRBD1 might be the D (6 bases). Trimming removed 4 bases at V and 5 bases at J, with 15 bases between. Germline V gene sequence: CDR1 SGHRS, CDR2 YFSETQ. CDR3 size: 15 residues. CDR3 amino acids: CASSIRDIVTGELFF. The CDR3 region has the DNA TGCGCCAGCAGCATACGGGACATTGTAACCGGGGAGCTGTTTTTT.

V gene TRBV7-2 combines with J gene TRBJ1-1; D perhaps matches TRBD1 (5 bases). CDR1 and CDR2 (germline): SGHTA, FQGNSA. V gave up 1 base and J gave up 3 bases, with 12 bases separating them. This CDR3 region has 15 residues. The CDR3 sequence: CASSLDDRWDTEAFF. The CDR3 nucleotides are TGTGCCAGCAGCTTAGATGACAGATGGGACACTGAAGCTTTCTTT.

This clonotype was seen only a few times. The chain combines TRBV29-1 with TRBJ2-3; perhaps TRBD2 as D (5 bases). Trimming pared 5 bases from V and 5 bases from J, leaving 17 bases between. Germline CDR1 is SQVTM and CDR2 is ANQGSEA. CDR3 length: 14 amino acids. The CDR3 nucleotides read TGCAGCGTTTTCTATAGCGTGAATGTAGATACGCAGTATTTT. Translated: CSVFYSVNVDTQYF.

As concerns this clonotype: A much larger clone sits a single nucleotide away, making a read error possible. The CDR3 does not end in the conserved phenylalanine or tryptophan, so this is likely a read error. The rearrangement links TRBV25-1 to TRBJ2-3; D is ambiguous. Between the trimmed V and J ends, which lost 10 bases and 2 bases, there was a span of 13 bases. There are 13 residues in the CDR3. Germline lookup yields CDR1 MGHDK and CDR2 SYGVNS. The CDR3 nucleotides read TGTGCCACACGCGGTCGTGACACAGATACGCAGTATTAT. It codes for CATRGRDTDTQYY.

This clonotype occurred many times. The CDR3 DNA follows: TGTGCCAGCAGCTTAGCCGGGAACAACGAGCAGTACTTC. As protein: CASSLAGNNEQYF. This chain links TRBV7-9 with TRBJ2-7; D possibly corresponds to TRBD2 (5 bases). With 0 bases removed from V and 5 bases from J, the gap between germline ends came to 8 bases. CDR3 length: 13 amino acids. The germline CDR1 and CDR2 sequences are SEHNR and FQNEAQ (reference sequence).